These 9 T cell receptor beta chains were sequenced from one sample in a study of blood T cells in healthy people across ages (dated by TCRdb to the mid-2010s). The library was produced with 5' RACE. The instrument given in TCRdb is Illumina HiSeq 2500. A second about 6 to 11 cycle PCR used a sample-barcoded 5' primer and a J-beta primer mix. TCRdb reprocessing: public reads trimmed at Q25 with fastp, clones called with MiXCR, in-frame beta chains kept. Each CDR3 protein appears once, grouped with its most common genes and DNA. The sample table records about 800,000 distinct CDR3 sequences; just under 25% of these occur just once. The ten largest account for approximately 3.7% of the sample. These data are also associated with another study on T cells of mothers and their children.

The sequenced material came from blood. The receptors were gathered from a boy aged 5-17 years in good health.

In regard to this clonotype: Being one base from a much bigger clone, this may be a read error. This chain uses TRBV12-3 or TRBV12-4 with TRBJ2-7, with a weak D call TRBD1 (5 bases). This CDR3 has 14 residues. Trimming pared 10 bases from V and 7 bases from J, leaving 23 bases between. The CDR3 region has the DNA TGTGCCAACAGGCATGGGCTGAACCTAGGGGAGCAGTACTTC. It translates to CANRHGLNLGEQYF.

This clonotype has just a few counts. The V gene is TRBV7-9, the J gene TRBJ2-5, with D maybe TRBD2 (6 bases). The J call may be faulty, since TRBJ2-7 better matches the DNA end. CDR3 length equals 15 residues. Germline loops: CDR1 SEHNR, CDR2 FQNEAQ (reference sequence). DNA of the CDR3: TGTGCCAGCAGCTTAGGGCCTCGCGGGGCCTACGAGCAGTACTTC. Translation gives CASSLGPRGAYEQYF.

The genes are TRBV28 and TRBJ1-2; D is undetermined. CDR3 size: 12 residues. CDR1 and CDR2 (germline): MDHEN, SYDVKM. V was pared by 6 bases and J by 3 bases, with 8 bases between. CDR3 sequence reads: CASSPWDYGYTF. The CDR3 region has the DNA TGTGCCAGCAGCCCTTGGGACTATGGCTACACCTTC.

The chain couples TRBV20-1 to TRBJ2-1, with no clear D. In germline, CDR1 is DFQATT, CDR2 SNEGSKA (reference sequence). V lost 3 bases to trimming and J lost 0 bases, with 9 bases between them. The CDR3 extends over 14 amino acids. The CDR3 region has the DNA TGCAGTGCTAGCGCTCGTCCCTCCTACAATGAGCAGTTCTTC. It yields the protein CSASARPSYNEQFF.

A few counts support this clonotype. A read error may produce the germline difference seen at one junction end. The rearrangement links TRBV20-1 to TRBJ2-7, with a possible D match to TRBD2 (6 bases). This CDR3 contains 14 residues. Germline-derived CDR1 and CDR2 are DFQATT and SNEGSKA (reference sequence). CDR3 amino acids: CSARGRGSAYEQYF. CDR3 DNA sequence: TGCAGTGCAAGAGGTCGGGGGTCAGCCTACGAACAGTACTTC.

The genes are TRBV29-1 and TRBJ1-4, with 8 nucleotides matching TRBD1. Unmatched junction bases numbered 5, after V lost 6 bases and J lost 8 bases. The CDR3 spans 12 residues. In germline, CDR1 is SQVTM, CDR2 ANQGSEA. DNA for the CDR3: TGCAGCGTCATATCAGGGGGCGAAAAACTGTTTTTT. Its translation is CSVISGGEKLFF. Supplemented by reference TRBV29-1 and TRBJ1-4, the full variable domain reads SAVISQKPSRDICQRGTSLTIQCQVDSQVTMMFWYRQQPGQSLTLIATANQGSEATYESGFVIDKFPISRPNLTFSTLTVSNMSPEDSSIYLCSVISGGEKLFFGSGTQLSVL.

The chain employs TRBV12-3 or TRBV12-4 and TRBJ2-3; D ambiguous. V gave up 8 bases and J gave up 0 bases, with 12 bases separating them. This CDR3 is 14 amino acids long. The CDR3, as DNA: TGTGCCAGCGGGCAGAGCGCTAGCACAGATACGCAGTATTTT. Its translation is CASGQSASTDTQYF.

The chain joins TRBV20-1 to TRBJ2-7, with TRBD1 matching over 10 bases. CDR3 length equals 15 residues. The V gene's germline CDR1 is DFQATT and CDR2 SNEGSKA (reference sequence). Trimming removed 5 bases from V and 3 bases from J; junction bases left unmatched: 10. The CDR3 DNA sequence: TGCAGTGCTGGAAGACAGGGGGCGCGGGTCTACGAGCAGTACTTC. It codes for CSAGRQGARVYEQYF.

V and J are TRBV7-3 and TRBJ2-1, with TRBD1 matching over 9 bases. Germline V CDR1 and CDR2: SGHTA, FQGTGA. CDR3 size: 15 residues. V shed 2 bases and J 6 bases; nucleotides not matched to a gene: 5. CDR3 sequence reads: CASSLAQGAGNEQFF. DNA for the CDR3: TGTGCCAGCAGCTTAGCACAGGGGGCAGGCAATGAGCAGTTCTTC.